These 16 T cell receptor beta chains were sequenced from one sample in a study of shared clonotypes between healthy human individuals. Data came from immunoSEQ multiplex PCR; TCRdb stores just in-frame clones and leaves some out. The table lists more than 900,000 clones, approximately 80% of them singletons. Sequencing input: memory CD4+ T cells from PBMCs. Noted subset: CD45RA-negative fraction. Source of these receptors: a man younger than 30 in good health. Some clones in this sample may be carry-over from other donors' samples.

J is TRBJ1-2 and V is TRBV2; 7 bases map to TRBD1. J lost 2 bases, V lost 6 bases, and 3 bases had no gene match. The germline gives CDR1 SNHLY, CDR2 FYNNEI. The CDR3 spans 13 residues. CDR3 sequence (DNA): TGTGCCAGCAGGGGACAGCCGAACTATGGCTACACCTTC. It translates to CASRGQPNYGYTF.

This chain uses TRBV5-8 with TRBJ2-1; either TRBD1 or TRBD2 may fit D (5 bases each). The CDR3 length is 16 residues. V was pared by 1 base and J by 0 bases, with 11 bases between. From germline, CDR1 is SGHTS and CDR2 YDEGEE. The CDR3 region has the DNA TGTGCCAGCAGCTTGTTCGGGACGAGCTCCTACAATGAGCAGTTCTTC. It encodes CASSLFGTSSYNEQFF.

The genes are TRBV9 and TRBJ2-2; D is uncertain. Germline CDR1 is SGDLS and CDR2 is YYNGEE. The CDR3 totals 14 residues. The ends were cut back, 6 bases at V and 0 bases at J, with 9 bases in the middle. CDR3 nucleotide sequence: TGTGCCAGCACCGTGACGGCGAACACCGGGGAGCTGTTTTTT. This encodes CASTVTANTGELFF.

V is TRBV29-1 and J is TRBJ2-3, with D unclear. Germline CDR1 is SQVTM and CDR2 is ANQGSEA. Trimming shortened V by 1 base and J by 0 bases, and 14 bases separated the two germline ends. The CDR3 is made up of 16 amino acids. The CDR3 here is CSVEGLVVTSTDTQYF. CDR3 coding DNA: TGCAGCGTTGAAGGGTTAGTTGTTACTAGCACAGATACGCAGTATTTT.

The CDR3 nucleotides are TGTGCCAGCAGTACACTAGCGGAGAGGGCAAGTGAGCAGTTCTTC. It codes for CASSTLAERASEQFF. The J gene is TRBJ2-1, the V gene TRBV6-5; 8 nucleotides match TRBD2. The CDR3 is 15 amino acids. Looked up from germline, CDR1 is MNHEY and CDR2 is SVGAGI. After removal of 5 bases from V and 9 bases from J, the junction contained 12 bases not matched to a gene.

The chain recombines TRBV5-1 with TRBJ2-3, with 9 nucleotides matching TRBD2. This CDR3 has 14 residues. The trim removed 0 bases at V and 5 bases at J, leaving 1 base unmatched. From germline, CDR1 is SGHRS and CDR2 YFSETQ. CDR3 sequence reads: CASSLGSGRDTQYF. Written as DNA, the CDR3 is TGCGCCAGCAGCTTGGGTAGCGGGAGAGATACGCAGTATTTT.

J is TRBJ2-5 and V is TRBV21-1; the D call of TRBD2 is as the table states it, not checked on the DNA. TRBV21-1 is annotated as a pseudogene. The length of the CDR3 is 17 residues. CDR3 sequence: CASSKGGRAEYWETQYF. In DNA form, the CDR3 reads TGTGCCAGCAGCAAAGGCGGGAGGGCTGAGTATTGGGAGACCCAGTACTTC.

The V and J genes are TRBV28 and TRBJ1-1, with D perhaps matching TRBD1 (6 bases). V gave up 6 bases and J gave up 4 bases, with 21 bases separating them. The germline gives CDR1 MDHEN, CDR2 SYDVKM. CDR3 length: 16 amino acids. The CDR3 protein is CASSLSRWGRRTEAFF. The CDR3 DNA reads TGTGCCAGCAGCCTATCAAGGTGGGGGCGGCGCACTGAAGCTTTCTTT.

With respect to this clone: The sample contains more than one DNA sequence encoding this CDR3. The genes are TRBV7-8 and TRBJ1-1; D unresolved. The CDR3 is 15 residues long. CDR1 SGHVS and CDR2 FQNEAQ come from the germline V gene. The V gene lost 0 bases and the J gene lost 1 base, with 9 bases spanning the gap. CDR3 residues: CASSLARVANTEAFF. CDR3 bases: TGTGCCAGCAGCTTAGCTCGGGTGGCGAACACTGAAGCTTTCTTT.

The V and J genes are TRBV5-1 and TRBJ1-3, with a possible D match to TRBD1 (6 bases). This CDR3 is 15 amino acids long. Germline-derived CDR1 and CDR2 are SGHRS and YFSETQ. V was clipped by 5 bases and J by 3 bases, with 15 bases between them. CDR3 residues: CASRPTGTSGNTIYF. The DNA for the CDR3 is TGCGCCAGCAGACCGACCGGGACAAGTGGAAACACCATATATTTT.

The chain recombines TRBV7-7 with TRBJ1-1; weak D call: TRBD1 (5 bases). V was cut by 1 base and J by 6 bases, with 15 bases left in between. Germline V gives CDR1 SSHAT, CDR2 FNYEAQ (reference sequence). The CDR3 is 15 residues long. The CDR3 DNA reads as TGTGCCAGCAGCTTAGGCGCAGGGATTGACGCTGAAGCTTTCTTT. Residues: CASSLGAGIDAEAFF. Using reference TRBV7-7 and TRBJ1-1 for the parts outside the CDR3, the full variable domain is GAGVSQSPRYKVTKRGQDVTLRCDPISSHATLYWYQQALGQGPEFLTYFNYEAQPDKSGLPSDRFSAERPEGSISTLTIQRTEQRDSAMYRCASSLGAGIDAEAFFGQGTRLTVV.

The chain recombines TRBV6-4 with TRBJ1-5; TRBD1 agrees at 10 bases. CDR1 is MRHNA and CDR2 is SNTAGT in the germline V gene. This CDR3 has 14 amino acids. With 5 bases clipped from V and 6 bases from J, the junction kept 4 bases outside the gene matches. The CDR3 sequence: CASSQTGGLQPQHF. CDR3 DNA sequence: TGTGCCAGCAGTCAGACAGGGGGCCTTCAGCCCCAGCATTTT.

J is TRBJ2-3 and V is TRBV7-3; tentative D call: TRBD2 (5 bases). Trimming shortened V by 4 bases and J by 8 bases, and 13 bases separated the two germline ends. This CDR3 comprises 13 residues. Looked up from germline, CDR1 is SGHTA and CDR2 is FQGTGA. CDR3 nucleotides: TGTGCCAGCAGCTCGCCGGACTGGGGTACGCAGTATTTT. Its protein is CASSSPDWGTQYF.

Only a few counts were recorded for this clone. V is TRBV5-4 and J is TRBJ2-7; the match to TRBD1 covers 10 bases. The V gene's germline CDR1 is SGHNT and CDR2 YYREEE (reference sequence). Trimming removed 5 bases from V and 3 bases from J; junction bases left unmatched: 8. The length of the CDR3 is 15 residues. The CDR3 DNA sequence: TGTGCCAGCAGTAAAGCGGGACAGGGGATCTACGAGCAGTACTTC. This sequence encodes CASSKAGQGIYEQYF.

V usage is TRBV29-1 and J usage is TRBJ2-1; 7 bases agree with TRBD2. CDR1 is SQVTM, CDR2 ANQGSEA, per germline. After removal of 4 bases from V and 9 bases from J, the junction contained 15 bases not matched to a gene. CDR3 length equals 15 residues. The CDR3 sequence is CSVVEWSAGAGEQFF. CDR3 nucleotides: TGCAGCGTTGTTGAGTGGTCGGCGGGAGCTGGTGAGCAGTTCTTC.

This chain joins TRBV4-2 and TRBJ2-7; 7 bases fit TRBD1. Germline CDR1 LGHNA, CDR2 YNFKEQ. Trimming cost V 3 bases and J 0 bases; bases outside gene matches: 11. CDR3 size: 17 residues. CDR3 protein: CASSHRPTGQSSYEQYF. CDR3 bases: TGTGCCAGCAGCCATCGACCTACGGGACAGAGCTCCTACGAGCAGTACTTC.